This T cell receptor (beta chain) originates from a study of T cells in Graves' hyperthyroidism and ophthalmopathy. Study in general: Prior to any treatment, at the point of initial diagnosis, peripheral blood was collected.

This clonotype was recorded at least ten times. Antigen: not known. General study findings and limits: Blood shared most expanded thyroid clonotypes above 0.001. Ophthalmopathy onset followed model prediction by a median about seven months.

Patients aged 18 to 65 had newly diagnosed hyperthyroidism lasting under 2 months. Amplification of TCR beta CDR3 regions used RNA as the template. When the TCR CDR3 underwent first-round RT-PCR, the HTBI primer set was used. One entry per CDR3 protein, called by TCRdb with MiXCR from the multiplex PCR reads. The sample has roughly 700,000 distinct CDR3 sequences; 12% to 15% are singletons. The V end was cut by 4 bases, the J end by 3 bases, with 9 bases between. Germline V lookup: CDR1 DFQATT, CDR2 SNEGSKA (reference sequence). The CDR3 is made up of 12 amino acids. J is TRBJ1-1 and V is TRBV20-1; D not resolved. Sequenced material: blood. This clonotype was sampled from a young woman with Graves' hyperthyroidism. In DNA, the CDR3 is TGCAGTGCTATATCTGGGGACACTGAAGCTTTCTTT. Translating gives CSAISGDTEAFF.